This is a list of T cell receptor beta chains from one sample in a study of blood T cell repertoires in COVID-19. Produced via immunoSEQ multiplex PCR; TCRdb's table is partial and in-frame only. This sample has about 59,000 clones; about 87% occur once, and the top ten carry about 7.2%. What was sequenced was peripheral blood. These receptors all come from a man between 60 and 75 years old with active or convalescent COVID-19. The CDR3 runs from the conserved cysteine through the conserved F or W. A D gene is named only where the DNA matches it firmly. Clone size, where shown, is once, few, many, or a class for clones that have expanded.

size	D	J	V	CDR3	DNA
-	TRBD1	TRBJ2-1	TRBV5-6	CASSLAAGTGYNEQFF	TGTGCCAGCAGCTTGGCCGCTGGGACAGGTTACAATGAGCAGTTCTTC
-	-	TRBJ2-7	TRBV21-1	CASSKRGQGANYEQYF	TGTGCCAGCAGCAAGAGGGGACAGGGGGCTAATTACGAGCAGTACTTC
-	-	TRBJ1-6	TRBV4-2	CASSQDMRGTGNSPLHF	TGTGCCAGCAGCCAAGATATGAGGGGAACAGGGAATTCACCCCTCCACTTT
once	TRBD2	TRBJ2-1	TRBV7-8	CASSPGLAGGNEQFF	TGTGCCAGCAGCCCAGGACTAGCGGGAGGCAATGAGCAGTTCTTC
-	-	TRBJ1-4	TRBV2	CASSEGRDREKLFF	TGTGCCAGCAGTGAAGGCAGGGATCGTGAAAAACTGTTTTTT
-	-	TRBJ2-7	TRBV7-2	CASSLSRDRSYEQYF	TGTGCCAGCAGCTTATCGCGGGACAGATCCTACGAGCAGTACTTC
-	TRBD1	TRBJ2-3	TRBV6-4	CASSDSGGAGDTQYF	TGTGCCAGCAGTGATTCAGGGGGCGCGGGAGATACGCAGTATTTT
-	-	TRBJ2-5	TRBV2	CASSAGRTQYF	TGTGCCAGCAGTGCTGGGAGAACCCAGTACTTC
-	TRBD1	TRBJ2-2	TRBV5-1	CASSPGTENTGELFF	TGCGCCAGCAGCCCAGGGACAGAGAACACCGGGGAGCTGTTTTTT
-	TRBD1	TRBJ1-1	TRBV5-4	CASRRQGATMNTEAFF	TGTGCCAGCCGAAGACAGGGGGCGACGATGAACACTGAAGCTTTCTTT
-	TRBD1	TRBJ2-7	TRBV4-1	CASSQQTGTAYEQYF	TGCGCCAGCAGCCAACAAACAGGGACAGCCTACGAGCAGTACTTC
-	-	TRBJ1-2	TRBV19	CASSIRGANYGYTF	TGTGCCAGTAGTATACGGGGGGCTAACTATGGCTACACCTTC
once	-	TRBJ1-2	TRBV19	CASTTGFYGYTF	TGTGCCAGTACCACCGGGTTCTATGGCTACACCTTC
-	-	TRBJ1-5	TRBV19	CASRGPRGSNQPQHF	TGTGCCAGTAGGGGACCGAGGGGGAGCAATCAGCCCCAGCATTTT
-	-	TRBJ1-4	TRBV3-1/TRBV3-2	CASSQRPRDEKLFF	TGTGCCAGCAGCCAACGCCCCCGAGATGAAAAACTGTTTTTT
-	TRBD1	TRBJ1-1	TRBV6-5	CASSYWTGGHTEAFF	TGTGCCAGCAGTTATTGGACAGGGGGTCACACTGAAGCTTTCTTT
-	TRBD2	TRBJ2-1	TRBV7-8	CASSKRENNEQFF	TGTGCCAGCTCAAAGCGGGAAAACAATGAGCAGTTCTTC
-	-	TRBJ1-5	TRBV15	CATSRDFQGSGNQPQHF	TGTGCCACCAGCAGAGATTTTCAGGGAAGCGGCAATCAGCCCCAGCATTTT
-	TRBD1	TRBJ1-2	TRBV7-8	CASSSHGQGIWGYTF	TGTGCCAGCAGCTCTCACGGACAGGGTATTTGGGGCTACACCTTC
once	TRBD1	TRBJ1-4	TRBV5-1	CASSLQSVSGGRGKLFF	TGCGCCAGCAGCTTGCAGTCCGTGTCAGGGGGCAGGGGAAAACTGTTTTTT
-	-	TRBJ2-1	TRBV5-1	CASSTQAGVAYNEQFF	TGCGCCAGCAGCACTCAGGCGGGTGTCGCCTACAATGAGCAGTTCTTC
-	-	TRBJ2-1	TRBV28	CASSPRVDEQFF	TGTGCCAGCAGTCCCAGGGTTGATGAGCAGTTCTTC
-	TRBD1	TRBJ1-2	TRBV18	CASSPGQANYGYTF	TGTGCCAGCTCACCGGGACAGGCCAACTATGGCTACACCTTC
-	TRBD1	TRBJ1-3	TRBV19	CASSIEGATGNTIYF	TGTGCCAGTAGTATTGAGGGGGCTACCGGAAACACCATATATTTT
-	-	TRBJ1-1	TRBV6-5	CASSLTEMNTEAFF	TGTGCCAGCAGTTTGACAGAGATGAACACTGAAGCTTTCTTT
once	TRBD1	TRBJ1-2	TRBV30	CAWSPTPPRRGVTYGYTF	TGTGCCTGGAGTCCCACACCCCCCCGCAGGGGGGTAACCTATGGCTACACCTTC
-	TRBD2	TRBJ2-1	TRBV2	CASSAVGLADNEQFF	TGTGCCAGCAGTGCGGTCGGACTAGCGGACAATGAGCAGTTCTTC
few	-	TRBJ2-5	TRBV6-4	CASSDFSRETQYF	TGTGCCAGCAGTGATTTTTCTCGAGAGACCCAGTACTTC
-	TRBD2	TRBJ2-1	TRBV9	CASSVASGGANEQFF	TGTGCCAGCAGCGTAGCTAGCGGGGGGGCTAATGAGCAGTTCTTC
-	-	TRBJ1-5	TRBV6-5	CASSYGTPYSNQPQHF	TGTGCCAGCAGTTACGGGACTCCTTATAGCAATCAGCCCCAGCATTTT
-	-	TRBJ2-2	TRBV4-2	CASSQGGRNTGELFF	TGTGCCAGCAGCCAAGGGGGGCGGAACACCGGGGAGCTGTTTTTT
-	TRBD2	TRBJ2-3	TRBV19	CASSIDASGVSTDTQYF	TGTGCCAGTAGTATAGATGCTAGCGGAGTTAGCACAGATACGCAGTATTTT
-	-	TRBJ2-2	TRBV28	CASSPLRTGRVGELFF	TGTGCCAGCAGTCCCCTACGGACAGGGAGGGTCGGGGAGCTGTTTTTT
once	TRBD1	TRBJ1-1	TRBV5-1	CASSFGLRTGRETEAFF	TGCGCCAGCAGCTTTGGACTCCGGACAGGGAGGGAAACTGAAGCTTTCTTT
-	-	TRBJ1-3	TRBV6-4	CASSELRQAGNTIYF	TGTGCCAGCAGTGAACTAAGACAGGCTGGAAACACCATATATTTT
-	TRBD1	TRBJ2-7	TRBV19	CASKPGGQGSSYEQYF	TGTGCCAGTAAACCCGGAGGACAGGGGAGCTCCTACGAGCAGTACTTC
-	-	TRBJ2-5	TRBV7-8	CASSLVVARWGRGQETQYF	TGTGCCAGCAGCTTAGTGGTCGCGCGGTGGGGAAGGGGCCAAGAGACCCAGTACTTC
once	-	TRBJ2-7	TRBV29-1	CSVEGGVEKYF	TGCAGCGTTGAAGGGGGGGTGGAGAAGTACTTC
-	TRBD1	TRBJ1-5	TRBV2	CASSLTGGNQPQHF	TGTGCCAGCAGTTTGACAGGGGGGAATCAGCCCCAGCATTTT
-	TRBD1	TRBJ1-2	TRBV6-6	CASTLTGGRGYTF	TGTGCCAGCACCCTAACAGGGGGTAGGGGCTACACCTTC
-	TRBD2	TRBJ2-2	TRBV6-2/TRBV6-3	CASSYRPRLAGDENTGELFF	TGTGCCAGCAGTTACCGACCGAGACTAGCGGGAGATGAGAACACCGGGGAGCTGTTTTTT
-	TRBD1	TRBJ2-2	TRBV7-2	CASSFGDRVAGELFF	TGTGCCAGCAGCTTCGGAGACAGGGTAGCCGGGGAGCTGTTTTTT
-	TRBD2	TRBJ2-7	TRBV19	CASRTSGGPYEQYF	TGTGCCAGTAGGACTAGCGGGGGACCCTACGAGCAGTACTTC
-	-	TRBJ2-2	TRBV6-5	CASSYLRGGGELFF	TGTGCCAGCAGTTACCTTCGGGGAGGCGGGGAGCTGTTTTTT
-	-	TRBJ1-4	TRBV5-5	CASSLGLVATNEKLFF	TGTGCCAGCAGCTTGGGACTAGTGGCAACTAATGAAAAACTGTTTTTT
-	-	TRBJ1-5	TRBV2	CASLKDRNQPQHF	TGTGCCAGCCTAAAAGACAGGAATCAGCCCCAGCATTTT